The 7 T cell receptor beta chains listed next were all sequenced from one sample in a study of blood T cell repertoires in COVID-19 (TCRdb year 2020). The library came from the immunoSEQ multiplex PCR assay. Not all clones reach the TCRdb copy of this immuneACCESS table, which keeps in-frame sequences only. Checked studies attribute under half of the gap to unresolved V genes and leave the rest unexplained. The sample yields fewer than 200,000 clones; roughly 80% were counted once. The ten largest clonotypes hold about 7.8% of the sample. The source material was peripheral blood. The receptors here all came from a man in his sixties with acute or convalescent COVID-19.

V and J are TRBV25-1 and TRBJ2-1; TRBD1 matches at 7 bases. The CDR3 is made up of 14 amino acids. The germline CDR1 and CDR2 sequences are MGHDK and SYGVNS. Unmatched junction bases numbered 6, after V lost 7 bases and J lost 3 bases. CDR3 DNA: TGTGCCAGCACCCGACAGGGTTTCTACAATGAGCAGTTCTTC. Encoded protein: CASTRQGFYNEQFF.

This chain links TRBV5-5 with TRBJ1-2; TRBD1 aligns across 7 bases. CDR3 length equals 16 residues. Germline V CDR1 and CDR2: SGHKS, YYEKEE (reference sequence). Germline trimming cut 2 bases from V and 1 base from J; bases unmatched to any gene: 8. The CDR3 here is CASSFVPGQINYGYTF. The DNA of the CDR3 is TGTGCCAGCAGCTTTGTGCCGGGACAGATTAACTATGGCTACACCTTC.

This chain connects TRBV9 to TRBJ2-5; D is unclear. The CDR3 totals 13 residues. Trimming cost V 0 bases and J 3 bases, with 6 bases left between them. Germline V gene lookup returns CDR1 SGDLS and CDR2 YYNGEE. CDR3 nucleotides: TGTGCCAGCAGCGTAGCTAGAGAAGAGACCCAGTACTTC. It is translated as CASSVAREETQYF.

The chain couples TRBV9 to TRBJ2-5, with TRBD1 matching 9 bases. The CDR3 is made up of 17 amino acids. Per germline, CDR1 SGDLS and CDR2 YYNGEE. The V gene end was trimmed by 3 bases and the J gene end by 2 bases; junction bases not matched to a gene: 11. DNA for the CDR3: TGTGCCAGCAGCGAGGGAGGGACAGGGCCTATACAAGAGACCCAGTACTTC. Its protein product is CASSEGGTGPIQETQYF.

This sequence joins TRBV2 and TRBJ1-5, with D hard to call. Looked up from germline, CDR1 is SNHLY and CDR2 is FYNNEI. The length of the CDR3 is 14 residues. V lost 2 bases and J lost 0, with 5 bases in between. The CDR3 DNA sequence: TGTGCCAGCAGTGAAATAGATAGCAATCAGCCCCAGCATTTT. Amino acids: CASSEIDSNQPQHF.

This chain uses TRBV7-2 with TRBJ1-6; 10 nucleotides align to TRBD1. The CDR3 sequence is 15 residues long. The V gene's germline CDR1 is SGHTA and CDR2 FQGNSA. Trimming took 5 bases from V and 7 from J; bases not matched to a gene: 5. The CDR3 nucleotides are TGTGCCAGCAGCCCGACAGGGGGCGTAAATTCACCCCTCCACTTT. Amino acids: CASSPTGGVNSPLHF.

In DNA form, the CDR3 reads TGTGCCAGCAGTTGGACAGGGGAGGGCAATGAGCAGTTCTTC. Translating it yields CASSWTGEGNEQFF. The chain has TRBV6-5 and TRBJ2-1; TRBD1 aligns across 9 bases. The germline gives CDR1 MNHEY, CDR2 SVGAGI. The CDR3 runs to 14 residues. With V trimmed by 4 bases and J by 6 bases, 4 bases remained unmatched.